These 5 T cell receptor beta chains came from one sample sequenced in a study of blood T cell repertoires in COVID-19. Sequenced by immunoSEQ multiplex PCR; TCRdb stores in-frame clones only, minus some. There are approximately 300,000 clones in the sample; roughly 87% occur only once, and under 6.5% lies in the top ten. Sequenced material: PBMCs or T cells enriched from blood (not recorded which). The receptors here all came from a woman aged 25-40 years who had recovered from COVID-19.

The chain carries TRBV9 and TRBJ2-1, with a possible D match to TRBD2 (5 bases). Germline CDR1 and CDR2: SGDLS and YYNGEE. The CDR3 sequence is 15 residues long. The V end lost 0 bases, the J end lost 3 bases, and 10 bases lay between the germline ends. The DNA for the CDR3 is TGTGCCAGCAGCGTAGAGGGCGGAGGCTACAATGAGCAGTTCTTC. Translating it yields CASSVEGGGYNEQFF. The full variable domain, with the rest looked up from reference TRBV9 and TRBJ2-1, is DSGVTQTPKHLITATGQRVTLRCSPRSGDLSVYWYQQSLDQGLQFLIQYYNGEERAKGNILERFSAQQFPDLHSELNLSSLELGDSALYFCASSVEGGGYNEQFFGPGTRLTVL.

The chain joins TRBV6-1 to TRBJ2-2; 9 bases map to TRBD2. The V and J ends lost 0 bases and 6 bases, in that order; junction bases with no gene match: 2. The germline V gene has CDR1 MNHNS and CDR2 SASEGT. The length of the CDR3 is 15 residues. CDR3 amino acids: CASSEAQRGAGELFF. The CDR3 DNA reads as TGTGCCAGCAGTGAAGCGCAGCGGGGGGCCGGGGAGCTGTTTTTT.

In DNA, the CDR3 is TGTGCCAGTAGTATAAGGGCCGGGGAAAACACAGATACGCAGTATTTT. Translation gives CASSIRAGENTDTQYF. The chain is built from TRBV19 and TRBJ2-3, with D maybe TRBD2 (5 bases). There are 16 residues in the CDR3. CDR1 is LNHDA, CDR2 SQIVND, per germline (reference sequence). V was cut by 2 bases and J by 2 bases, with 14 bases left in between.

The chain has TRBV9 and TRBJ1-2; D is unclear. The CDR3 loop spans 12 amino acids. The V end was cut by 3 bases, the J end by 8 bases, with 11 bases between. Germline CDR1 reads SGDLS; CDR2 reads YYNGEE. This CDR3 is CASSAPSGGYTF. The CDR3 DNA reads as TGTGCCAGCAGCGCCCCCTCCGGGGGCTACACCTTC.

This clone was seen only a few times. The chain uses TRBV7-9 and TRBJ1-4, with D unresolved. Germline V gene sequence: CDR1 SEHNR, CDR2 FQNEAQ (reference sequence). CDR3 length: 15 residues. Trimming shortened V by 5 bases and J by 0 bases, and 10 bases separated the two germline ends. The chain's CDR3 is CASSPQRTTNEKLFF. The CDR3 bases are TGTGCCAGCAGCCCACAACGAACAACTAATGAAAAACTGTTTTTT. Drawing the rest from reference TRBV7-9 and TRBJ1-4, the complete variable domain is DTGVSQNPRHKITKRGQNVTFRCDPISEHNRLYWYRQTLGQGPEFLTYFQNEAQLEKSRLLSDRFSAERPKGSFSTLEIQRTEQGDSAMYLCASSPQRTTNEKLFFGSGTQLSVL.